Listed here is a single T cell receptor beta chain. Its antigen remains unidentified. Base qualities are missing; no much larger clone stands one base away. The germline V gene encodes CDR1 MDHEN and CDR2 SYDVKM. From the cysteine through the phenylalanine, the CDR3 covers 14 amino acids. CDR3 DNA is the only sequence kept; it has 42 bases, read in frame from the first base. Trimming costs V 3 bases and J 0 bases, and their ends lie 9 bases apart. The sample is drawn from a study of T cell changes during pregnancy in multiple sclerosis (dated 2019 in TCRdb). For the wider study: The study looked at changes in the T cell repertoire across pregnancy in women with multiple sclerosis.

Libraries were prepared through the immunoSEQ multiplex PCR assay. The immuneACCESS repertoire file appears here via TCRdb, limited to in-frame rearrangements. These files lack a portion of the clones; in checked studies, under half of the deficit traces to unresolved V genes, and the cause of the others is not known. This sample holds around 80,000 clones; about 91% were observed only once. 2.6% of the sample lies in the top ten. The TCR comes from a female donor with multiple sclerosis, enrolled in a pregnancy study. The sequencing here drew on peripheral blood, taken before pregnancy. This receptor chain uses TRBV28 and TRBJ2-7, with the D gene too uncertain to name. The nucleotide sequence is given as TGTGCCAGCAGTTTTGGCATAAGCTCCTACGAGCAGTACTTC. The encoded protein is CASSFGISSYEQYF.